A selection of T cell receptor beta chains follows, all from one sample in a study of immune cell composition in non-small cell lung cancer. The table came from immunoSEQ multiplex PCR; TCRdb's copy has only in-frame clones and leaves some out. The data hold fewer than 20,000 clones, with 77% observed a single time. Another study also made use of these data, one on CD4 T cells in lung cancer.

What was sequenced was non-adjacent lung tissue. These receptors were collected from a human donor with non-small cell lung cancer. Both conserved end residues are part of each CDR3. The D gene is left open where the match is weak. The size entry is marked missing in some rows and otherwise reads once, few, many or a size class.

d_gene	v_gene	j_gene	abundance	CDR3aa	CDR3nt
-	TRBV19	TRBJ2-7	-	CASSIAQGPYEQYF	TGTGCCAGTAGTATAGCCCAGGGCCCCTACGAGCAGTACTTC
TRBD1	TRBV19	TRBJ1-2	-	CASSQGGYGYTF	TGTGCCAGTAGTCAGGGGGGCTATGGCTACACCTTC
TRBD2	TRBV6-1	TRBJ2-3	-	CASSDPLGAGGAADTQYF	TGTGCCAGCAGTGATCCCCTGGGGGCGGGGGGGGCCGCAGATACGCAGTATTTT
-	TRBV6-5	TRBJ1-2	-	CASRTEVNYGYTF	TGTGCCAGCAGGACAGAGGTTAACTATGGCTACACCTTC
-	TRBV6-4	TRBJ1-6	-	CASRAGGYNSPLHF	TGTGCCAGCCGGGCCGGAGGGTATAATTCACCCCTCCACTTT
-	TRBV7-8	TRBJ1-3	-	CASSLGGTSSWGGVIYF	TGTGCCAGCAGCTTAGGGGGGACATCCTCCTGGGGGGGTGTCATATATTTT
-	TRBV7-9	TRBJ1-3	-	CASSLSRTGNTIYF	TGTGCCAGCAGCTTATCCCGGACTGGAAACACCATATATTTT
-	TRBV30	TRBJ2-2	-	CAWSAAHLTGELFF	TGTGCCTGGAGTGCCGCCCACCTCACCGGGGAGCTGTTTTTT
-	TRBV5-4	TRBJ2-2	once	CASSQDFSYTGELFF	TGTGCCAGCAGCCAAGATTTTAGCTACACCGGGGAGCTGTTTTTT
TRBD1	TRBV7-8	TRBJ1-3	once	CASSLARTGASIGNTIYF	TGTGCCAGCAGCTTAGCCCGGACAGGGGCATCTATTGGAAACACCATATATTTT
-	TRBV11-3	TRBJ2-3	-	CASSRDSRTDTQYF	TGTGCCAGCAGCCGGGACTCACGCACAGATACGCAGTATTTT
-	TRBV5-4	TRBJ2-5	once	CASSVTGRIQETQYF	TGTGCCAGCAGCGTGACGGGACGGATACAAGAGACCCAGTACTTC
-	TRBV5-5	TRBJ2-5	-	CASSPWGSQETQYF	TGTGCCAGCAGCCCCTGGGGGTCACAAGAGACCCAGTACTTC
-	TRBV5-1	TRBJ1-2	-	CASSFALPGNYGYTF	TGCGCCAGCAGCTTTGCTCTCCCGGGAAACTATGGCTACACCTTC
TRBD2	TRBV6-6	TRBJ2-3	-	CASSYEGLARDTQYF	TGTGCCAGCAGTTACGAGGGACTAGCGAGGGATACGCAGTATTTT
-	TRBV9	TRBJ1-2	-	CASSSGDSYGYTF	TGTGCCAGCAGCTCGGGAGACAGCTATGGCTACACCTTC
TRBD1	TRBV14	TRBJ1-1	-	CASSQQGAVGTEAFF	TGTGCCAGCAGCCAACAGGGGGCTGTTGGGACTGAAGCTTTCTTT
TRBD2	TRBV5-1	TRBJ2-7	-	CASSLAGTSSYEQYF	TGCGCCAGCAGCTTGGCGGGGACTAGCTCCTACGAGCAGTACTTC
-	TRBV5-1	TRBJ1-3	-	CASSLSQLSSSGNTIYF	TGCGCCAGCAGCTTGAGTCAGTTGTCTAGCTCTGGAAACACCATATATTTT
TRBD1	TRBV7-9	TRBJ2-3	-	CASRSGTGGPDTQYF	TGTGCCAGCAGATCCGGGACAGGGGGTCCAGATACGCAGTATTTT
TRBD1	TRBV4-2	TRBJ1-2	-	CASSVGTGGGYTF	TGTGCCAGCAGCGTCGGGACAGGCGGTGGCTACACCTTC
-	TRBV19	TRBJ1-1	-	CASSTESVNTEAFF	TGTGCCAGTAGTACAGAGTCTGTGAACACTGAAGCTTTCTTT
TRBD2	TRBV23-1	TRBJ2-1	-	CASGRSGGSYNEQFF	TGCGCCAGTGGTAGAAGCGGGGGTTCCTACAATGAGCAGTTCTTC
-	TRBV7-9	TRBJ2-6	-	CASSLRGSGANVLTF	TGTGCCAGCAGCCTTCGGGGTTCTGGGGCCAACGTCCTGACTTTC
TRBD1	TRBV10-3	TRBJ1-3	-	CAIKLTGGSGNTIYF	TGTGCCATCAAGTTGACAGGGGGCTCTGGAAACACCATATATTTT
-	TRBV5-4	TRBJ1-4	-	CASSLNRAVNEKLFF	TGTGCCAGCAGCTTAAACAGGGCGGTGAATGAAAAACTGTTTTTT
-	TRBV4-1	TRBJ1-5	-	CASSQEGGGGYSNQPQHF	TGCGCCAGCAGCCAAGAGGGGGGTGGGGGATATAGCAATCAGCCCCAGCATTTT
-	TRBV28	TRBJ1-2	-	CASTWAGSFYGYTF	TGTGCCAGCACTTGGGCCGGGTCCTTCTATGGCTACACCTTC
TRBD2	TRBV5-6	TRBJ2-3	once	CASSAGTSGSDTQYF	TGTGCCAGCAGCGCGGGGACTAGCGGTTCCGATACGCAGTATTTT
-	TRBV2	TRBJ1-5	-	CASSRQVWEPQHF	TGTGCCAGCAGCCGACAGGTGTGGGAGCCCCAGCATTTT
-	TRBV2	TRBJ1-2	-	CASSADLSLDYGYTF	TGTGCCAGCAGCGCGGACCTCTCATTGGACTATGGCTACACCTTC
TRBD1	TRBV5-1	TRBJ2-7	-	CASSLAGTAATEQYF	TGCGCCAGCAGCTTGGCCGGGACAGCTGCTACCGAGCAGTACTTC
TRBD1	TRBV19	TRBJ1-1	-	CASSPQQGSRTEAFF	TGTGCCAGTAGTCCTCAACAGGGGTCGAGGACTGAAGCTTTCTTT
TRBD2	TRBV7-9	TRBJ2-1	few	CASSPRLAGANNEQFF	TGTGCCAGCAGCCCCAGGCTAGCGGGGGCTAACAATGAGCAGTTCTTC
-	TRBV6-1	TRBJ2-5	once	CASSESSGGETQYF	TGTGCCAGCAGTGAAAGTAGCGGTGGAGAGACCCAGTACTTC
-	TRBV7-2	TRBJ1-1	-	CASSLRRWQPMNTEAFF	TGTGCCAGCAGCTTGCGTCGTTGGCAGCCCATGAACACTGAAGCTTTCTTT
TRBD2	TRBV2	TRBJ2-3	medium-sized	CASRLEGLAGEDTQYF	TGTGCCAGCAGGTTGGAGGGGCTAGCGGGGGAAGATACGCAGTATTTT
-	TRBV4-3	TRBJ1-1	-	CASSPERAYTEAFF	TGCGCCAGCAGCCCGGAGAGGGCATACACTGAAGCTTTCTTT
TRBD2	TRBV7-8	TRBJ2-3	-	CASSLRTSGGSDTQYF	TGTGCCAGCAGCTTACGGACTAGCGGGGGATCAGATACGCAGTATTTT
-	TRBV7-9	TRBJ1-1	-	CASSQSSAGYSEAFF	TGTGCCAGCAGCCAGTCCTCAGCAGGGTATAGTGAAGCTTTCTTT
-	TRBV14	TRBJ1-1	-	CASSQDITNTEAFF	TGTGCCAGCAGCCAAGACATTACTAACACTGAAGCTTTCTTT
-	TRBV7-2	TRBJ2-3	-	CASSLAVGITDTQYF	TGTGCCAGCAGCTTAGCTGTCGGGATCACAGATACGCAGTATTTT
-	TRBV14	TRBJ1-1	-	CASSLTWNTEAFF	TGTGCCAGCAGCCTGACCTGGAACACTGAAGCTTTCTTT
-	TRBV14	TRBJ2-4	-	CASSAVREAENIQYF	TGTGCCAGCAGCGCCGTCAGGGAAGCCGAAAACATTCAGTACTTC
TRBD2	TRBV7-3	TRBJ2-3	-	CASSRGTISTDTQYF	TGTGCCAGCAGCAGAGGGACTATCAGCACAGATACGCAGTATTTT